Here is one T cell receptor (beta chain) with its context. The antigen remains unidentified. The CDR3 contains 17 residues. The ends lost 4 bases at V and 5 bases at J; junction bases unmatched: 12. Looked up from germline, CDR1 is SGHVS and CDR2 is FQNEAQ. The sample belongs to a study of OX40 agonist ivuxolimab in advanced cancers. Study-level information: Ivuxolimab, which patients received intravenously every 2 weeks, was dosed at 0.01 to 10 mg/kg. There were three patients with partial responses, one having hepatocellular carcinoma and two cutaneous melanoma. Patients were roughly 83% male with ages roughly 20 to 80, mean about 65.

Study-level findings and limits: The study observed clonal expansion of CD4+ and CD8+ blood T cells by week 6 at 0.1 to 3.0 mg/kg.

TCRdb's table, derived via immunoSEQ multiplex PCR, lists solely in-frame clones and lacks some. The sample includes about 37,000 clones, roughly 87% seen only once; the top ten take around 20%. Sample: CD4+ or CD8+ T cells sorted from blood, taken in a trial of the OX40 agonist ivuxolimab. This chain joins TRBV7-8 and TRBJ2-3; 10 nucleotides align to TRBD1. This TCR was sampled from an adult with an advanced solid tumor such as melanoma, head and neck, liver or kidney cancer. The CDR3 spells CASSSAGGTGAVDTQYF. The CDR3 region has the DNA TGTGCCAGCAGCTCGGCCGGGGGGACAGGGGCGGTAGATACGCAGTATTTT.